Detailed here is one T cell receptor beta chain. This sample was taken from a study of cytomegalovirus exposure and HLA in healthy donors. Both 60 Vbeta primers and 13 Jbeta primers went into the PCR. Assay used: immunoSEQ multiplex PCR; TCRdb lists only in-frame clones, some missing. This sample has about 95,000 clones, with 70% to 85% found just once. V shed 2 bases and J 5 bases; nucleotides not matched to a gene: 2. Per germline, CDR1 KGHSH and CDR2 LQKENI. This CDR3 spans 14 amino acids. The clonotype comes from a man in his 60s in good health and CMV-seronegative. Sequencing used PBMCs. This rearrangement joins TRBV18 to TRBJ2-2, with TRBD2 identical over 7 bases. The CDR3 nucleotides are TGTGCCAGCTCACCAGCCGGGGGGACCGGGGAGCTGTTTTTT. Translated: CASSPAGGTGELFF.